The T cell receptor (beta chain) under discussion was sequenced for a study of human T cells and chemical hapten exposure. General study results and limits: Every donor had alopecia, and their immune response may therefore differ from healthy people's.

TCRdb reprocessed the RACE reads with MiXCR, giving one entry per CDR3 protein. The table lists under 300,000 distinct CDR3 sequences, almost 8% of them singletons. Documented time point: pre-sensitization, week 0. Treatment meaning: therapeutic diphenylcyclopropenone sensitization with weekly scalp DPC. Alopecia patients deemed DPC-suitable, aged 18 to 70, excluding pregnancy. From whole blood left unfractionated, total RNA was extracted. This CDR3 region has 16 residues. The germline V and J ends were trimmed by 6 bases and 7 bases, with 22 bases remaining between them. In regard to this clonotype: Antigen unknown.

The sample consisted of whole blood, taken in connection with sensitization to the hapten diphenylcyclopropenone (DPC). The clonotype was recovered from a man between 18 and 35 years old with alopecia areata. Some clones in this sample may be carry-over from other donors' samples. This rearrangement joins TRBV12-3 or TRBV12-4 to TRBJ1-5; D is perhaps TRBD1 (6 bases). The CDR3 spells CASRISGGGPGQPQHF. The CDR3 DNA reads as TGTGCCAGCAGGATTAGTGGGGGGGGCCCAGGGCAGCCCCAGCATTTT.